This TCR beta chain was captured in a study of blood T cell repertoires in COVID-19. Using immunoSEQ multiplex PCR, the repertoire was profiled, and TCRdb retains in-frame clones only, with some absent. Altogether about 50,000 clones are present, about 89% being singletons, with the ten largest covering about 27%. Germline loops: CDR1 DFQATT, CDR2 SNEGSKA (reference sequence). Trimming removed 6 bases at V and 8 bases at J, with 11 bases between. The CDR3 sequence is 11 residues long. The sample comprised peripheral blood. This receptor was obtained from a human donor in a cohort sampled during active COVID-19. The V call is TRBV20-1, the J call TRBJ2-1; possibly TRBD1 for D (6 bases). The CDR3 is CSARRGDEQFF. The CDR3 DNA reads as TGCAGTGCACGCAGGGGCGATGAGCAGTTCTTC.